The following is a T cell receptor beta chain sequence with its context. Its specificity is not known. Repertoires were generated with immunoSEQ multiplex PCR, while TCRdb's copy carries only in-frame clones and drops some. The data hold more than 900,000 clones, with about 80% observed a single time. The source of the sample is a study of shared clonotypes between healthy human individuals. Study information: Donors consisted of two women and a few men between 18 and 49.

Study findings and constraints: Against clonotypes common to all four donors, non-shared ones had lower generation probabilities.

CDR3 length: 15 amino acids. The junction had 3 bases not matched to a gene; V was cut back by 2 bases and J by 4 bases. Germline V lookup: CDR1 SGHVS, CDR2 FQNEAQ. Donors included only healthy HIV-negative adults lacking recent acute infections or vaccinations. This sequence originates from a man younger than 35 in good health. Some clones in this sample may be carry-over from other donors' samples. The chain has TRBV7-8 and TRBJ2-7; 12 positions agree with TRBD2. Sequenced: memory CD4+ T cells from PBMCs. The subset denotes: CD45RA-negative fraction. CDR3 loop: CASSLLAGGPYEQYF. CDR3 coding DNA: TGTGCCAGCAGCTTACTAGCGGGAGGGCCTTACGAGCAGTACTTC.